What follows are 25 T cell receptor beta chains derived from one specimen sequenced in a study of CDR3 diversity in severe acne. MiXCR was run by TCRdb on the PCR reads, yielding one entry per CDR3 protein. The sample has tens of thousands of distinct CDR3 sequences; around 50% are singletons. Sample: blood. The receptors were gathered from a male donor in good health, without acne.

The rearrangement joins TRBV19 to TRBJ1-1; D is unresolved. This CDR3 spans 12 amino acids. V dropped 6 bases and J dropped 10 bases, with 15 bases sitting between them. The V gene's germline CDR1 is LNHDA and CDR2 SQIVND (reference sequence). CDR3 nucleotides: TGTGCCAGTAGCCTCCCGGTTGGTGGAGCTTTCTTT. Encoded protein: CASSLPVGGAFF.

This chain joins TRBV20-1 and TRBJ2-5; 8 bases line up with TRBD1. The V gene end was trimmed by 0 bases and the J gene end by 4 bases; junction bases not matched to a gene: 4. The germline CDR1 and CDR2 sequences are DFQATT and SNEGSKA (reference sequence). The CDR3 runs to 14 residues. The CDR3 region has the DNA TGCAGTGCTAGAGATCCAGGGGGCGGAGAGACCCAGTACTTC. Translated: CSARDPGGGETQYF.

This clonotype showed up many times. The chain employs TRBV20-1 and TRBJ2-5, with 12 nucleotides matching TRBD2. The CDR3 has 14 amino acids. V was pared by 3 bases and J by 4 bases, with 3 bases of the junction left unmatched. CDR1 and CDR2 from the germline V gene are DFQATT and SNEGSKA (reference sequence). The CDR3 DNA reads TGCAGTGCTAGTAAACTAGCGGGAGGAGAGACCCAGTACTTC. As protein: CSASKLAGGETQYF.

This clonotype was recorded at least ten times. J is TRBJ1-5 and V is TRBV6-5, with 8 bases that match TRBD1. Per germline, CDR1 MNHEY and CDR2 SVGAGI. V dropped 6 bases and J dropped 5; count of bases not matched to a gene: 3. The CDR3 runs 13 residues. The CDR3 DNA is TGTGCCAGCAGCGGACAGGGCCATCAGCCCCAGCATTTT. Translated: CASSGQGHQPQHF.

The CDR3 nucleotides are TGCAGTGCTAAAGAGGGACTTAGGGACGAGCAGTACTTC. It translates to CSAKEGLRDEQYF. J is TRBJ2-7 and V is TRBV20-1; weak D call: TRBD2 (6 bases). Germline CDR1 reads DFQATT; CDR2 reads SNEGSKA (reference sequence). The germline V and J ends were trimmed by 4 bases and 5 bases, with 15 bases remaining between them. The CDR3 totals 13 residues.

The V gene is TRBV7-9, the J gene TRBJ1-6; the D is unclear. The CDR3 has 13 residues. V shed 4 bases and J shed 8 bases, with 9 bases lying between them. The germline CDR1 and CDR2 sequences are SEHNR and FQNEAQ (reference sequence). CDR3 region: CASSSQPYSPLHF. The CDR3 DNA is TGTGCCAGCAGCTCCCAGCCTTATTCACCCCTCCACTTT.

The chain combines TRBV7-9 with TRBJ1-2; D might be TRBD1 (5 bases). Germline V gene sequence: CDR1 SEHNR, CDR2 FQNEAQ (reference sequence). Between the trimmed V and J ends, which lost 4 bases and 8 bases, there was a span of 23 bases. The CDR3 is 16 amino acids. CDR3 DNA sequence: TGTGCCAGCAGCTGGGGGGACTACGGGGATGGTGGCGGCTACACCTTC. Protein product: CASSWGDYGDGGGYTF.

This clonotype appeared many times. V and J are TRBV6-1 and TRBJ1-1; D gene unclear. Germline V lookup: CDR1 MNHNS, CDR2 SASEGT. The V and J ends lost 6 bases and 0 bases respectively, with 14 bases between them. The CDR3 is 15 residues long. The CDR3 is CASSAGHGVNTEAFF. CDR3 bases: TGTGCCAGCAGCGCCGGCCACGGCGTGAACACTGAAGCTTTCTTT.

This chain connects TRBV5-8 to TRBJ2-7; TRBD1 matches 8 bases. Germline assignment: CDR1 SGHTS and CDR2 YDEGEE. This CDR3 spans 15 amino acids. The J segment lost 3 bases and the V segment lost 0 bases, leaving 5 bases of the junction unmatched. In nucleotides, the CDR3 is TGTGCCAGCAGCTTGGGGACAGGGCCCCACTACGAGCAGTACTTC. Amino acid sequence: CASSLGTGPHYEQYF.

This clonotype was observed a handful of times. The chain employs TRBV2 and TRBJ1-1; D possibly corresponds to TRBD1 (5 bases). The CDR3 is 14 residues long. Trimming cost V 6 bases and J 4 bases, with 15 bases left between them. The V gene's germline CDR1 is SNHLY and CDR2 FYNNEI. In DNA, the CDR3 is TGTGCCAGCAGCGGGGGAGGGCTGGGCACTGAAGCTTTCTTT. Encoded protein: CASSGGGLGTEAFF.

For this clonotype: Because it lacks the conserved phenylalanine or tryptophan at the end, this CDR3 is likely a read error. The DNA is omitted, as the CDR3 cannot be located on it reliably, and the CDR3 follows TCRdb's listing. This sequence joins TRBV2 and TRBJ1-1; the DNA was not used to check the table's D call, TRBD1. The CDR3 has 11 residues if both end residues are counted. Germline CDR1 SNHLY, CDR2 FYNNEI. The CDR3 is CASSDLWAEFS.

J is TRBJ2-7 and V is TRBV7-9; D is undetermined. V was shortened by 1 base and J by 5 bases, with 6 bases between the two germline ends. This CDR3 is built from 12 residues. Germline loops: CDR1 SEHNR, CDR2 FQNEAQ (reference sequence). The CDR3 reads CASSLVVHEQYF. CDR3 DNA sequence: TGTGCCAGCAGCTTAGTAGTCCACGAGCAGTACTTC.

This chain links TRBV7-9 with TRBJ1-4, with 9 bases aligning to TRBD1. V lost 5 bases to trimming and J lost 8 bases; unmatched junction nucleotides: 9. CDR3 size: 15 residues. From germline, CDR1 is SEHNR and CDR2 FQNEAQ (reference sequence). In DNA, the CDR3 is TGTGCCAGCAGCACCGACAGGGGGACGTGGGAAAAACTGTTTTTT. It translates to CASSTDRGTWEKLFF. The entire variable domain, with the rest obtained from reference TRBV7-9 and TRBJ1-4, is as follows: DTGVSQNPRHKITKRGQNVTFRCDPISEHNRLYWYRQTLGQGPEFLTYFQNEAQLEKSRLLSDRFSAERPKGSFSTLEIQRTEQGDSAMYLCASSTDRGTWEKLFFGSGTQLSVL.

This clonotype was detected many times. J is TRBJ2-5 and V is TRBV7-6, with D unresolved. The CDR3 totals 13 residues. CDR1 and CDR2 (germline): SGHVS, FNYEAQ. Between the trimmed V and J ends, which lost 5 bases and 6 bases, there was a span of 13 bases. CDR3 amino acids: CASSPSVGQTQYF. The DNA of the CDR3 is TGTGCCAGCAGCCCCTCAGTAGGGCAGACCCAGTACTTC.

The rearrangement links TRBV20-1 to TRBJ1-2, with TRBD1 as a possible D gene (6 bases). Trimming took 6 bases from V and 0 from J, leaving 11 bases between them. This CDR3 is built from 13 residues. CDR1 is DFQATT and CDR2 is SNEGSKA in the germline V gene (reference sequence). CDR3 bases: TGCAGTGCATCGACAGGTGCTAACTATGGCTACACCTTC. Its translation: CSASTGANYGYTF.

This clonotype was observed once. The chain links TRBV2 to TRBJ2-5; D is possibly TRBD1 or TRBD2 (5 bases each). The J call may be wrong; the DNA end is better matched by TRBJ2-1. The CDR3 loop spans 12 amino acids. CDR1 and CDR2 from the germline V gene are SNHLY and FYNNEI. The chain's CDR3 is CASRPQGVEQFF. CDR3 bases: TGTGCCAGCAGGCCCCAGGGAGTTGAGCAGTTCTTC.

This clonotype was seen just once. The chain combines TRBV20-1 with TRBJ2-7; D is possibly TRBD2 (5 bases). CDR3 length: 12 residues. Between the trimmed V and J ends, which lost 4 bases and 2 bases, there was a span of 9 bases. Germline CDR1 reads DFQATT; CDR2 reads SNEGSKA (reference sequence). The CDR3 nucleotides read TGCAGTGCTAAGACTACCGCCTACGAGCAGTACTTC. Its protein product is CSAKTTAYEQYF.

J is TRBJ2-5 and V is TRBV7-6; tentatively, D is TRBD1 or TRBD2 (5 bases each). The CDR3 extends over 15 amino acids. CDR1 and CDR2 from the germline V gene are SGHVS and FNYEAQ. Trimming pared 1 base from V and 5 bases from J, leaving 14 bases between. CDR3 in DNA: TGTGCCAGCAGCTTAGGGCGAGGGGTTCTTGAGACCCAGTACTTC. It translates to CASSLGRGVLETQYF.

This clonotype has at least ten counts. The V gene is TRBV5-1, the J gene TRBJ2-7; D is unclear. Germline V gives CDR1 SGHRS, CDR2 YFSETQ. The CDR3 contains 14 residues. V shed 4 bases and J shed 3 bases, with 14 bases lying between them. The CDR3 is CASSPLGEHYEQYF. CDR3 bases: TGCGCCAGCAGCCCGTTGGGTGAACACTACGAGCAGTACTTC.

This clonotype appeared a few times. The gene calls are TRBV2 and TRBJ1-6; 9 bases align to TRBD1. This CDR3 has 15 amino acids. J lost 5 bases, V lost 6 bases, and 5 bases had no gene match. The germline V gene encodes CDR1 SNHLY and CDR2 FYNNEI. CDR3 protein: CASREQGANNSPLHF. CDR3 DNA: TGTGCCAGCAGAGAACAGGGGGCGAATAATTCACCCCTCCACTTT.

This clonotype has a count of ten or more. This chain uses TRBV7-6 with TRBJ2-5; D might be TRBD1 or TRBD2, each matching 6 bases. Trimming stripped 0 bases from V and 4 bases from J, with 15 bases between. Germline values: CDR1 SGHVS, CDR2 FNYEAQ. This CDR3 contains 16 residues. The CDR3: CASSLARGAGVETQYF. The CDR3 nucleotides read TGTGCCAGCAGCTTAGCGAGGGGGGCAGGGGTAGAGACCCAGTACTTC.

The J gene is TRBJ1-5, the V gene TRBV2; D unresolved. The V and J ends lost 3 bases and 5 bases respectively, with 5 bases between them. The CDR3 is 12 residues long. Germline values: CDR1 SNHLY, CDR2 FYNNEI. CDR3 region: CASSDGYQPQHF. CDR3 DNA: TGTGCCAGCAGTGATGGCTATCAGCCCCAGCATTTT.

The chain joins TRBV20-1 to TRBJ2-3, with 9 nucleotides matching TRBD2. The CDR3 has 13 residues. V gave up 0 bases and J gave up 10 bases; unmatched junction bases: 5. Germline V lookup: CDR1 DFQATT, CDR2 SNEGSKA (reference sequence). CDR3 loop: CSARDASGAAQYF. The CDR3 coding sequence is TGCAGTGCTAGAGATGCTAGCGGGGCTGCGCAGTATTTT.

On this clonotype: It is likely a read error, because the conserved phenylalanine at the end of the CDR3 is missing. Because the CDR3's place on the DNA is in doubt, the DNA is left out and the CDR3 is given as listed by TCRdb. The chain links TRBV6-1 to TRBJ2-3; the table calls TRBD1, which could not be checked here. A total of 10 residues make up the CDR3, ends included. The V gene's germline CDR1 is MNHNS and CDR2 SASEGT. The CDR3 sequence: CAGCTGQECI.

The chain is built from TRBV7-9 and TRBJ2-2; 7 positions agree with TRBD2. The V and J ends lost 5 bases and 5 bases, in that order; junction bases with no gene match: 8. This CDR3 has 15 amino acids. Germline CDR1 is SEHNR and CDR2 is FQNEAQ (reference sequence). The CDR3 region has the DNA TGTGCCAGCAGCCTTGCGGGGGATCTTACCGGGGAGCTGTTTTTT. It codes for CASSLAGDLTGELFF.